The rows below give T cell receptor beta chains drawn from one sample of a study of naive CD8 T cells in extremely preterm neonates. TCRdb's table, derived via immunoSEQ multiplex PCR, lists solely in-frame clones and lacks some. Of about 7,900 clones listed, 95% to 98% were seen once; the top ten hold about 2.8%. Material: naive CD8+ T cells from blood. The receptors stem from a human donor in good health. Both conserved end residues are part of each CDR3. Each record gives: clone size, D gene, V gene, J gene, CDR3 protein, CDR3 DNA. The D gene is left open where the match is weak. A row's size may be missing; if present it is once, few, many or a size class.

-,-,TRBV5-4,TRBJ1-1,CASSQAENTEAFF,TGTGCCAGCAGCCAGGCAGAAAACACTGAAGCTTTCTTT
-,-,TRBV19,TRBJ1-4,CASSISGSYREKLFF,TGTGCCAGTAGTATCTCAGGGTCTTATAGGGAAAAACTGTTTTTT
-,TRBD1,TRBV11-1,TRBJ2-3,CASSLHRGTGYTDTQYF,TGTGCCAGCAGCTTACACAGAGGGACAGGCTACACAGATACGCAGTATTTT
-,TRBD1,TRBV9,TRBJ2-3,CASTGGSSFTDTQYF,TGTGCCAGCACAGGGGGTTCGAGTTTTACAGATACGCAGTATTTT
-,-,TRBV30,TRBJ2-1,CAWSAVYNEQFF,TGTGCCTGGAGTGCCGTGTACAATGAGCAGTTCTTC
-,-,TRBV13,TRBJ1-3,CASSPRGSGNTIYF,TGTGCCAGCAGCCCCCGAGGCTCTGGAAACACCATATATTTT
-,-,TRBV4-1,TRBJ2-3,CASSQDGDTQYF,TGCGCCAGCAGCCAAGACGGAGATACGCAGTATTTT
-,-,TRBV12-5,TRBJ2-5,CASGIQEGGQETQYF,TGTGCTAGTGGTATACAGGAAGGGGGCCAAGAGACCCAGTACTTC
-,-,TRBV4-3,TRBJ2-3,CASSPGLTSTDTQYF,TGCGCCAGCAGCCCCGGACTCACGAGCACAGATACGCAGTATTTT
-,-,TRBV30,TRBJ1-1,CAWSSGSKAFF,TGTGCCTGGAGTTCGGGGTCAAAAGCTTTCTTT
-,TRBD2,TRBV30,TRBJ2-5,CAWSMTSGVQETQYF,TGTGCCTGGAGTATGACTAGCGGGGTCCAAGAGACCCAGTACTTC
-,-,TRBV7-6,TRBJ2-5,CASSLDLEQGETQYF,TGTGCCAGCAGCTTAGATTTGGAGCAGGGCGAGACCCAGTACTTC
-,-,TRBV7-8,TRBJ1-5,CASSSPKGRQYSNQPQHF,TGTGCCAGCAGCTCTCCCAAGGGGCGGCAATATAGCAATCAGCCCCAGCATTTT
-,-,TRBV7-6,TRBJ2-7,CASSPVGGFGNYEQYF,TGTGCCAGCAGCCCGGTAGGGGGATTTGGGAACTACGAGCAGTACTTC
-,-,TRBV7-6,TRBJ2-1,CASSQGTDYQFQGEQFF,TGTGCCAGCAGCCAGGGCACGGACTACCAATTTCAGGGTGAGCAGTTCTTC
-,TRBD1,TRBV27,TRBJ2-3,CASSPEYRGRGTDTQYF,TGTGCCAGCAGTCCCGAATACAGGGGGCGAGGTACAGATACGCAGTATTTT
-,TRBD1,TRBV5-8,TRBJ1-2,CASRLPRDRIF,TGTGCCAGCAGACTCCCCCGGGACAGAATCTTC
-,-,TRBV7-8,TRBJ2-1,CASSYRNRANYNEQFF,TGTGCCAGCAGTTACCGGAATCGAGCGAACTACAATGAGCAGTTCTTC
once,-,TRBV7-8,TRBJ1-5,CASSLEGLTDQPQHF,TGTGCCAGCAGCTTAGAGGGACTGACTGATCAGCCCCAGCATTTT
-,-,TRBV11-2,TRBJ1-1,CASSPVLVIPEAFF,TGTGCCAGCAGCCCGGTTTTGGTGATCCCTGAAGCTTTCTTT
once,-,TRBV2,TRBJ2-1,CASSSLASGDEQFF,TGTGCCAGCAGCTCCCTAGCAAGTGGGGATGAGCAGTTCTTC
-,TRBD1,TRBV7-2,TRBJ2-5,CASRYTTGGPQETQYF,TGTGCCAGCAGGTATACTACAGGGGGCCCTCAAGAGACCCAGTACTTC
-,-,TRBV6-6,TRBJ2-7,CASSYSAGYEQYF,TGTGCCAGCAGTTACTCGGCAGGCTACGAGCAGTACTTC
-,-,TRBV4-3,TRBJ2-2,CASSQDVIGAGELFF,TGCGCCAGCAGCCAAGATGTAATAGGGGCCGGGGAGCTGTTTTTT
-,-,TRBV2,TRBJ2-7,CASSEALTHYEQYF,TGTGCCAGCAGTGAAGCCCTGACACACTACGAGCAGTACTTC
-,-,TRBV5-4,TRBJ2-3,CASSLAATDTQYF,TGTGCCAGCAGCTTGGCCGCGACAGATACGCAGTATTTT
-,-,TRBV19,TRBJ1-1,CASSFGQRGAEAFF,TGTGCCAGTAGCTTCGGACAGCGGGGCGCTGAAGCTTTCTTT
-,-,TRBV2,TRBJ1-4,CASSEAARGHEKLFF,TGTGCCAGCAGTGAGGCTGCCAGGGGCCATGAAAAACTGTTTTTT
-,-,TRBV9,TRBJ2-1,CASSGRSDEQFF,TGTGCCAGCAGCGGACGTAGCGATGAGCAGTTCTTC
-,-,TRBV30,TRBJ2-7,CAWSVGAREQYF,TGTGCCTGGAGTGTAGGAGCGCGCGAGCAGTACTTC
once,TRBD1,TRBV10-1,TRBJ2-5,CASSLRQGRKETQYF,TGCGCCAGCAGTTTGCGACAGGGTAGAAAAGAGACCCAGTACTTC
-,-,TRBV7-9,TRBJ2-2,CASSLASLSPGELFF,TGTGCCAGCAGCTTAGCATCTCTAAGCCCCGGGGAGCTGTTTTTT
-,TRBD1,TRBV6-5,TRBJ1-1,CASRHGQGNTEAFF,TGTGCCAGCAGGCACGGACAGGGTAACACTGAAGCTTTCTTT
-,TRBD2,TRBV7-9,TRBJ2-2,CASRAGLAGAAGTGELFF,TGTGCCAGCAGAGCCGGACTAGCGGGAGCGGCGGGCACCGGGGAGCTGTTTTTT
-,TRBD1,TRBV5-4,TRBJ1-4,CASSEGTGTLLNEKLFF,TGTGCCAGCAGCGAAGGGACAGGGACTCTCCTTAATGAAAAACTGTTTTTT
-,-,TRBV2,TRBJ1-3,CASSEDRGQNTIYF,TGTGCCAGCAGTGAAGATAGGGGCCAGAACACCATATATTTT
-,-,TRBV4-1,TRBJ1-3,CASSQAGSSGNTIYF,TGCGCCAGCAGCCAAGCGGGGAGCTCTGGAAACACCATATATTTT
once,TRBD1,TRBV27,TRBJ2-5,CASSSGQGVSKTQYF,TGTGCCAGCAGTTCCGGACAGGGAGTTTCGAAGACCCAGTACTTC
-,TRBD1,TRBV30,TRBJ1-1,CAWSTGVNTEAFF,TGTGCCTGGAGCACAGGGGTGAACACTGAAGCTTTCTTT
-,TRBD2,TRBV27,TRBJ2-3,CASSPRPSGGTDTQYF,TGTGCCAGCAGTCCGCGCCCTAGCGGGGGCACAGATACGCAGTATTTT
-,TRBD2,TRBV10-2,TRBJ2-7,CASSGTSGGARGDEQYF,TGCGCCAGCAGTGGGACTAGCGGGGGGGCCCGGGGGGACGAGCAGTACTTC